This T cell receptor (beta chain) was recorded in a study of regulatory T cells in long-lasting Graves disease. This clonotype was seen many times. The antigen is undetermined. Time point meaning: newly diagnosed GD, antithyroid drugs for less than 3 months. RNA isolated from PBMCs was used to make the TCR library. Study-wide points: It is possible that accuracy was reduced by the small size of the sample.

Trimming left V 0 bases short and J 3 bases short, with 17 bases between. Germline lookup yields CDR1 LGHNA and CDR2 YSLEER. The CDR3 is 17 amino acids. Relying on iRepertoire HTBI primers and Arm-PCR of CDR3 regions, the team built TCR beta libraries. TCRdb independently ran MiXCR on the multiplex PCR reads; one entry per CDR3 protein. The repertoire has a few hundred thousand distinct CDR3 sequences, 12% of them found once; the top ten carry 15% to 20%. The data were also submitted as part of a second study, on T cells in Graves' hyperthyroidism and ophthalmopathy.

This receptor was obtained from a woman aged 18-35 years with Graves disease. The starting material was peripheral blood mononuclear cells (PBMCs), obtained at new diagnosis, from a patient treated with antithyroid drugs. The gene calls are TRBV4-3 and TRBJ1-2; D not resolved. CDR3 residues: CASSQDWWAGSHYGYTF. CDR3 nucleotide sequence: TGCGCCAGCAGCCAAGATTGGTGGGCCGGGTCCCACTATGGCTACACCTTC.